The clone carrying this T cell receptor (beta chain) was detected only a few times. The antigen is unknown. This record comes from a study of cytomegalovirus exposure and HLA in healthy donors. General study results and limits: Association with HLA alleles at 0.05 false discovery rate was found for about 17,000 TCR beta sequences in a later analysis. Several of the most significant clusters appeared, in a later analysis, to be linked to common viral pathogens. According to reports, the classifier identified cytomegalovirus status with high specificity and sensitivity.

Both 60 Vbeta primers and 13 Jbeta primers went into the PCR. Clones were sequenced by immunoSEQ multiplex PCR, and TCRdb holds only the in-frame ones, with some missing. The sample contains fewer than 250,000 clones, around 82% of which appear only once. This CDR3 has 16 residues. V dropped 0 bases and J dropped 4 bases, with 16 bases sitting between them. CDR1 SGHDT and CDR2 YYEEEE come from the germline V gene. The receptor was derived from a man aged 35 to 55 in good health and CMV-seropositive. The sequencing input was PBMCs. J is TRBJ1-1 and V is TRBV5-6; D not certain. CDR3: CASSLERFGDTTEAFF. For the CDR3, the DNA is TGTGCCAGCAGCTTGGAGAGATTCGGGGATACCACTGAAGCTTTCTTT.